The TCR beta chain described here comes from a study of regulatory T cells in long-lasting Graves disease. This clonotype was observed a few times. Stated time point: newly diagnosed GD, antithyroid drugs for less than 3 months. From PBMCs, RNA was extracted and then used to make the TCR library. iRepertoire HTBI primers and Arm-PCR of CDR3 regions built TCR beta libraries. TCRdb passed the multiplex PCR reads through MiXCR, listing each CDR3 protein once. The sample contains roughly 420,000 distinct CDR3 sequences, around 17% of which appear only once. V was trimmed by 0 bases and J by 5 bases, leaving 14 bases between them. The germline CDR1 and CDR2 sequences are SGHKS and YYEKEE (reference sequence). The CDR3 extends over 15 amino acids. This sample also appeared in a second study, on T cells in Graves' hyperthyroidism and ophthalmopathy.

The sample consisted of peripheral blood mononuclear cells (PBMCs), taken at new diagnosis, from a patient treated with antithyroid drugs. The rearrangement links TRBV5-5 to TRBJ2-5; D possibly corresponds to TRBD2 (5 bases). The clonotype originates from a woman aged 25 to 39 with Graves disease. CDR3 sequence reads: CASSLGLRVYETQYF. The DNA of the CDR3 is TGTGCCAGCAGCTTGGGGTTGAGGGTATACGAGACCCAGTACTTC.